The clone carrying this TCR beta chain was detected only a few times. Its target is unknown. Trimming cost V 5 bases and J 3 bases, with 13 bases left between them. This CDR3 has 15 residues. Germline CDR1 is MNHNY and CDR2 is SVGAGI (reference sequence). Multiplex touch-down PCR with TRB-A/B primers amplified rearranged V-D-J TRB sequences. One entry per CDR3 protein, called by TCRdb with MiXCR from the multiplex PCR reads. The table shows under 2,500 distinct CDR3 sequences, with 24% occurring only once. This sample stems from a study of T cell repertoires in aging, cancer and after chemotherapy. For the study at large: Paired samples before and after chemotherapy came from glioblastoma patients receiving temozolomide-based therapy.

TCR beta rearrangements were amplified from peripheral blood genomic DNA. Broader study findings: These repertoire data do not allow conclusions about immunological memory after chemotherapy. Rebound thymic output was suggested by rising median generation probability during chemotherapy in each cancer cohort. Loss of evenness, beyond lost richness, contributed to age-related TCR diversity decline in cancer patients.

The J gene is TRBJ1-4, the V gene TRBV6-6; D uncertain. Sequencing input: blood. The clonotype comes from a human donor with a solid tumor. CDR3 in DNA: TGTGCCAGCAGTATAGGGAAAGCGGCTAATGAAAAACTGTTTTTT. Protein product: CASSIGKAANEKLFF.